This T cell receptor beta chain originates from a study of breast tumors, draining lymph nodes, adjacent tissues. Study-level results: Tumor and nontumor repertoires were significantly more similar in luminal-like than in basal-like breast cancer. Data fit most tumor T cells coming from lymph node, expanding in tumor.

As regards this clonotype: Antigen unknown.

TCRdb re-analysed the multiplex PCR reads in MiXCR, keeping a single row per CDR3 protein. In the table there are several thousand distinct CDR3 sequences, around 40% of which are singletons. CDR3 size: 16 residues. Germline lookup yields CDR1 MNHNS and CDR2 SASEGT. V lost 7 bases, J lost 6 bases, and 15 bases stayed unmatched. The gene calls are TRBV6-1 and TRBJ2-1; 7 bases are shared with TRBD2. The clonotype comes from a female donor with breast cancer. Some clones in this sample may be carry-over from other donors' samples. Sequencing was performed on tumor-adjacent breast tissue. This CDR3 is CASTRDYPTLVNEQFF. As DNA, the CDR3 is TGTGCCAGCACCAGGGACTACCCGACTTTGGTCAATGAGCAGTTCTTC.